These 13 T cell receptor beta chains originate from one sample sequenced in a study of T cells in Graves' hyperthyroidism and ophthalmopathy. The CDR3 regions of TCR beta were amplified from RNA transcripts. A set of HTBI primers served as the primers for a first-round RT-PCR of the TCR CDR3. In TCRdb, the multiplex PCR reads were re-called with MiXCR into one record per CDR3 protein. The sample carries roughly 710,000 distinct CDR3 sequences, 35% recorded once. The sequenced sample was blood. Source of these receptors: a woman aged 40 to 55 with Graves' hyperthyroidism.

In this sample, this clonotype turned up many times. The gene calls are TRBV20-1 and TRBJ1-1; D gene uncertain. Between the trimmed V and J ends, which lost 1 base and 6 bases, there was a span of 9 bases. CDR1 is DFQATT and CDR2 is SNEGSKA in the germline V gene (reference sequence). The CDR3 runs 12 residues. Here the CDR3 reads CSARVTDSEAFF. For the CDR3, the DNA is TGCAGTGCTAGAGTCACAGACTCTGAAGCTTTCTTT.

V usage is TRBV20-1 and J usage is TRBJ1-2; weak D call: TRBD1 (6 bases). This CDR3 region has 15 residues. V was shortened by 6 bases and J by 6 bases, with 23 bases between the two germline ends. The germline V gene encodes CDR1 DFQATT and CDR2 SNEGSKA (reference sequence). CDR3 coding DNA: TGCAGTGCGCGTAGAGAGGCGGGGGGGCAGAATGGCTACACCTTC. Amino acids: CSARREAGGQNGYTF.

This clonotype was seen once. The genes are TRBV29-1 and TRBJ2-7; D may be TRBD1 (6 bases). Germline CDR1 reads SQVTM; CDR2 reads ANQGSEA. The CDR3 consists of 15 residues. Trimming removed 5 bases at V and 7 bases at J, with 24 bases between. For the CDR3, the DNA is TGCAGCGTTACCATAAACTGGACTGGGGACAATGAGCAGTACTTC. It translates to CSVTINWTGDNEQYF.

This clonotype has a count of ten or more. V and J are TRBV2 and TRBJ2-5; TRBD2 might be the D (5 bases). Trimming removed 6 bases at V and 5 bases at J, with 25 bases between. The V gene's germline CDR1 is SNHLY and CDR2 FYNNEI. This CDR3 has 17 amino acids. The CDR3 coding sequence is TGTGCCAGCAGCTTATACGACTTAGCGTCGGGTAGGGAGACCCAGTACTTC. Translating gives CASSLYDLASGRETQYF.

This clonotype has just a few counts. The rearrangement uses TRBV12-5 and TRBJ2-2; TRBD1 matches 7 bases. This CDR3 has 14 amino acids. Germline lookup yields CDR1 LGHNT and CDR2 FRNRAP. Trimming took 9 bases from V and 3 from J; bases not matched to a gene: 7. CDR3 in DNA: TGTGCTAGCGCCGAGACAGGGTACACCGGGGAGCTGTTTTTT. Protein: CASAETGYTGELFF. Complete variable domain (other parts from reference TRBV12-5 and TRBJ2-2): DARVTQTPRHKVTEMGQEVTMRCQPILGHNTVFWYRQTMMQGLELLAYFRNRAPLDDSGMPKDRFSAEMPDATLATLKIQPSEPRDSAVYFCASAETGYTGELFFGEGSRLTVL.

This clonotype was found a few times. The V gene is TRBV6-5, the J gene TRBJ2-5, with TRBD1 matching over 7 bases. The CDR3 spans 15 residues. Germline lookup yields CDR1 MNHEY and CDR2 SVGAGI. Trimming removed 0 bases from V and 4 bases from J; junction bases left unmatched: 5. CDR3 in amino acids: CASSYSTGSTETQYF. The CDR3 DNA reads TGTGCCAGCAGTTACTCGACAGGGTCGACAGAGACCCAGTACTTC.

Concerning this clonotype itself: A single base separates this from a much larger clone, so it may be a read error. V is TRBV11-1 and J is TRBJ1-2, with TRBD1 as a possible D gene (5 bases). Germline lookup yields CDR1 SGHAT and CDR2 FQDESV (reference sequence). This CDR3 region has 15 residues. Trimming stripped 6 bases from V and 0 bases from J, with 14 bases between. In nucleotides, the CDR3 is TGTGCCAGCAGAGTCCGGGACGGCGCTAACTATGGCTACACCTTC. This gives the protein CASRVRDGANYGYTF.

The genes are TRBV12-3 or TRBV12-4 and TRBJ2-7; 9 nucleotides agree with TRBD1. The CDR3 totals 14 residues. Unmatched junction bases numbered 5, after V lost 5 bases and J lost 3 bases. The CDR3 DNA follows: TGTGCCAGCAGTCCATCGGGACAGGGCTACGAGCAGTACTTC. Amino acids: CASSPSGQGYEQYF.

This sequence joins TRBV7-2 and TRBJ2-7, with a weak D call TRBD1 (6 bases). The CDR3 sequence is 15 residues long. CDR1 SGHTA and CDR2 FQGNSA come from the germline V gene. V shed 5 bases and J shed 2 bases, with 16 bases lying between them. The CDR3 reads CASSPRQDNAYEQYF. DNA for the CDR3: TGTGCCAGCAGCCCAAGACAGGACAACGCCTACGAGCAGTACTTC.

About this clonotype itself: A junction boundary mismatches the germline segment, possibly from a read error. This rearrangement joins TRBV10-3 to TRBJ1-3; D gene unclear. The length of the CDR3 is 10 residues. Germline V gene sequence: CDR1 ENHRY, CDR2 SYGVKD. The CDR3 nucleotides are TGTGCCACCAGTGGATACACCATATATTTT. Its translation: CATSGYTIYF.

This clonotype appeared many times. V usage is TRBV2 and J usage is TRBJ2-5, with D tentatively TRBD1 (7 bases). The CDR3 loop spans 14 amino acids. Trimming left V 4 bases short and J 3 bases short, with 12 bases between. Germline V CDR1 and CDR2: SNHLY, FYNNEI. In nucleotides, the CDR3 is TGTGCCAGCAGTGGAGGCAGGGGGGAAGAGACCCAGTACTTC. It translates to CASSGGRGEETQYF.

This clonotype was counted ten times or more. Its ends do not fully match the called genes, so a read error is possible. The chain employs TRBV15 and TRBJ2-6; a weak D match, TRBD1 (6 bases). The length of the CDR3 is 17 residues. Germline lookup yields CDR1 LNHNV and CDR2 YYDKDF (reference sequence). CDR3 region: CATSIQGRGSVANVLTF. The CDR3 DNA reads TGTGCCACCAGCATACAGGGACGAGGATCTGTGGCCAACGTCCTGACTTTC. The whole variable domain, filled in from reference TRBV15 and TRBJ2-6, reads DAMVIQNPRYQVTQFGKPVTLSCSQTLNHNVMYWYQQKSSQAPKLLFHYYDKDFNNEADTPDNFQSRRPNTSFCFLDIRSPGLGDTAMYLCATSIQGRGSVANVLTFGAGSRLTVL.

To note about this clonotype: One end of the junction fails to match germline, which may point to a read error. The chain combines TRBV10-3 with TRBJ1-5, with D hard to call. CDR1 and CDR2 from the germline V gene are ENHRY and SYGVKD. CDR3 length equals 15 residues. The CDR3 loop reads CAISDDSRAARPQHF. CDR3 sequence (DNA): TGTGCAATCAGTGATGATTCGAGGGCCGCCCGTCCCCAGCATTTT.